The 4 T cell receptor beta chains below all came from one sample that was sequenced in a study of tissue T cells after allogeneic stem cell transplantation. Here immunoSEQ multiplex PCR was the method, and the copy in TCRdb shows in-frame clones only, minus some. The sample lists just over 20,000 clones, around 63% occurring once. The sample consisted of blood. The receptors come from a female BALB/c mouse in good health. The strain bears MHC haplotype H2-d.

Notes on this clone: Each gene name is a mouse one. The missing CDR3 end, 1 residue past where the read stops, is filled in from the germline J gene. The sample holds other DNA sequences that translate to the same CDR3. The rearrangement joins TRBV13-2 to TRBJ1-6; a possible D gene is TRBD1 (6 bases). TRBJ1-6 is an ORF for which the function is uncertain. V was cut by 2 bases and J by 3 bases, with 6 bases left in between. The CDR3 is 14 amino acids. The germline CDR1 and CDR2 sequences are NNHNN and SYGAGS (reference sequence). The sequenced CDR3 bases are TGTGCCAGCGGTGACAGGGGCTATAATTCGCCCCTCTAC. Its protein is CASGDRGYNSPLY. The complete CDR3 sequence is CASGDRGYNSPLYF.

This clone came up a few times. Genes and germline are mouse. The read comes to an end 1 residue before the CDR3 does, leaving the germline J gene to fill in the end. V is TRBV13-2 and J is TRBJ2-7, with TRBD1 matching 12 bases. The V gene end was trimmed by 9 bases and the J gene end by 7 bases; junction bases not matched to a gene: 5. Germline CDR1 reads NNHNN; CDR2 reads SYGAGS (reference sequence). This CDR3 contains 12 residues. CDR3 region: CATRDRGLEQYF. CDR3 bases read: TGTGCCACCCGGGACAGGGGGCTCGAACAGTAC.

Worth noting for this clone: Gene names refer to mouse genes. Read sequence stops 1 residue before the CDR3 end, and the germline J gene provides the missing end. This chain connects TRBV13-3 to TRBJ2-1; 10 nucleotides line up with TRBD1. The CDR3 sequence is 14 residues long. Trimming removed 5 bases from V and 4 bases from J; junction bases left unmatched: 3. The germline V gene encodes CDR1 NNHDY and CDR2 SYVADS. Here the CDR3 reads CASSRDRGYAEQFF. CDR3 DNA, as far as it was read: TGTGCCAGCAGCCGGGACAGGGGTTATGCTGAGCAGTTC.

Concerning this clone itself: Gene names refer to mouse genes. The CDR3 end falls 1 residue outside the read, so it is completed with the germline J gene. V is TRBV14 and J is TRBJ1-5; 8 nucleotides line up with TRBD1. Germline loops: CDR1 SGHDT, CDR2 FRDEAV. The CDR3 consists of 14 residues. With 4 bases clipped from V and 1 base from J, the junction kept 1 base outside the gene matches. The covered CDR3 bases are TGTGCCAGCAGTCGACAGGGGAACAACCAGGCTCCGCTT. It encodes CASSRQGNNQAPL. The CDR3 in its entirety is CASSRQGNNQAPLF.